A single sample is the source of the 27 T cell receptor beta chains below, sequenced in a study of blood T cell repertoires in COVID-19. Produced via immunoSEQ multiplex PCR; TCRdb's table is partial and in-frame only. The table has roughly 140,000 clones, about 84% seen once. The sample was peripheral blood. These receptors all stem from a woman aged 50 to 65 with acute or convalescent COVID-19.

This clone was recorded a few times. In DNA form, the CDR3 reads TGTGCCAGCACCTTACAGGGGGGGGCGAACACCGGGGAGCTGTTTTTT. This codes for CASTLQGGANTGELFF. The chain joins TRBV2 to TRBJ2-2; maybe TRBD1 (8 bases). The V gene's germline CDR1 is SNHLY and CDR2 FYNNEI. The V end lost 7 bases, the J end lost 0 bases, and 15 bases lay between the germline ends. The CDR3 has 16 amino acids.

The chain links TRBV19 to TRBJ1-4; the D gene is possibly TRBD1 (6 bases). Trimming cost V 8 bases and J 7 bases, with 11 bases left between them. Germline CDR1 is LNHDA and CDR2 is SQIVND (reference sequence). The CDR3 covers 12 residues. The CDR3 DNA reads TGTGCCAGTTTGGGGGCGGGTGAAAAACTGTTTTTT. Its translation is CASLGAGEKLFF.

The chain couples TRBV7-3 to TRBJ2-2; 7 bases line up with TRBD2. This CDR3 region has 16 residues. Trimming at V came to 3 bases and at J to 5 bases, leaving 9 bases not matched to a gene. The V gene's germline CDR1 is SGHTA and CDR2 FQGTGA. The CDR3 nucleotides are TGTGCCAGCAGCTTCTCTGGACACGGGGGGACCGGGGAGCTGTTTTTT. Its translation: CASSFSGHGGTGELFF.

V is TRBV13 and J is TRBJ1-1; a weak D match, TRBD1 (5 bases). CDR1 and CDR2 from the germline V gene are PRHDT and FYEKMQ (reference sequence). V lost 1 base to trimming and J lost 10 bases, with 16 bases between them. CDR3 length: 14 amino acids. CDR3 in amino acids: CASSLAEDTLRAFF. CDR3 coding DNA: TGTGCCAGCAGCTTAGCAGAGGACACCCTCCGAGCTTTCTTT.

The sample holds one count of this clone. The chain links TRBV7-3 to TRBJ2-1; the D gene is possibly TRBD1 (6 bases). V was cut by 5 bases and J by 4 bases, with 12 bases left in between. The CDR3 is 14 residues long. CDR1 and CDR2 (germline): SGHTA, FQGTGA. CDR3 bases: TGTGCCAGCAGCCCCGGGACAACGTACAATGAGCAGTTCTTC. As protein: CASSPGTTYNEQFF.

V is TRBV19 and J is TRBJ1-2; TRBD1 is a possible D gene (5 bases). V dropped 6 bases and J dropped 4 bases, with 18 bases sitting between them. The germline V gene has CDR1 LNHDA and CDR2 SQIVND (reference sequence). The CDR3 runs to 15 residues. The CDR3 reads CASRNSDRESYGYTF. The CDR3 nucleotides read TGTGCCAGTAGAAACTCAGACAGAGAGTCCTATGGCTACACCTTC.

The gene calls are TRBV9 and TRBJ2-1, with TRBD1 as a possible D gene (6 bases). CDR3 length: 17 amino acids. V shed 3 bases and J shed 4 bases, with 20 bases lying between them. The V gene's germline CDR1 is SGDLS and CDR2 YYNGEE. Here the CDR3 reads CASSGETGSRRYNEQFF. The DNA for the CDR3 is TGTGCCAGCAGCGGAGAGACAGGTTCCCGTCGTTACAATGAGCAGTTCTTC. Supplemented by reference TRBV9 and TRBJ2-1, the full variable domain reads DSGVTQTPKHLITATGQRVTLRCSPRSGDLSVYWYQQSLDQGLQFLIQYYNGEERAKGNILERFSAQQFPDLHSELNLSSLELGDSALYFCASSGETGSRRYNEQFFGPGTRLTVL.

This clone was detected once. CDR3 amino acids: CASSYLAGTNTGELFF. Written as DNA, the CDR3 is TGTGCCAGCAGTTACTTGGCAGGCACTAACACCGGGGAGCTGTTTTTT. J is TRBJ2-2 and V is TRBV6-2 or TRBV6-3; D call uncertain. The CDR3 length is 16 residues. Germline-derived CDR1 and CDR2 are MNHEY and SVGEGT. Trimming cost V 1 base and J 2 bases, with 11 bases left between them.

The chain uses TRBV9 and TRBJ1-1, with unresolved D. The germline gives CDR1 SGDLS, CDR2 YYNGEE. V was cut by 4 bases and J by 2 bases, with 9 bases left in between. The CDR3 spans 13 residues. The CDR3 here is CASSYTDNTEAFF. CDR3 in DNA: TGTGCCAGCAGCTACACAGATAACACTGAAGCTTTCTTT.

The DNA of the CDR3 is TGCGCCAGCAGCTTGGCAGGCGTCTACACAGATACGCAGTATTTT. It translates to CASSLAGVYTDTQYF. The rearrangement joins TRBV5-1 to TRBJ2-3; no definite D call. Trimming took 0 bases from V and 2 from J, leaving 10 bases between them. The CDR3 runs to 15 residues. Germline V lookup: CDR1 SGHRS, CDR2 YFSETQ.

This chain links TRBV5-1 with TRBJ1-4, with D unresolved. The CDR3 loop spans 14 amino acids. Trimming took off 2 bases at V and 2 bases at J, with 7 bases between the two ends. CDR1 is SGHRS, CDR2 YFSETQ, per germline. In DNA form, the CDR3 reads TGCGCCAGCAGCTTCGAGGCGACTAATGAAAAACTGTTTTTT. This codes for CASSFEATNEKLFF.

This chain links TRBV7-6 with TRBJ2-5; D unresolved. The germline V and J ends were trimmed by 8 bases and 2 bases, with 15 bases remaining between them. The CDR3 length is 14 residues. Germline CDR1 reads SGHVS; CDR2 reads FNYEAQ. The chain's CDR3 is CASATRLSQETQYF. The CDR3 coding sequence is TGTGCCAGCGCCACACGTTTGTCTCAAGAGACCCAGTACTTC. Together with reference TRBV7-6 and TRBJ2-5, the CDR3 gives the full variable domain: GAGVSQSPRYKVTKRGQDVALRCDPISGHVSLYWYRQALGQGPEFLTYFNYEAQQDKSGLPNDRFSAERPEGSISTLTIQRTEQRDSAMYRCASATRLSQETQYFGPGTRLLVL.

CDR3 nucleotides: TGTGCCATCAGTGTGGGGATTAGTGGACTTCACACAGATACGCAGTATTTT. Translation: CAISVGISGLHTDTQYF. The rearrangement joins TRBV10-3 to TRBJ2-3, with D possibly being TRBD2 (5 bases). Deletions cut 4 bases from V and 2 bases from J, with 19 bases between. From germline, CDR1 is ENHRY and CDR2 SYGVKD. The CDR3 sequence is 17 residues long.

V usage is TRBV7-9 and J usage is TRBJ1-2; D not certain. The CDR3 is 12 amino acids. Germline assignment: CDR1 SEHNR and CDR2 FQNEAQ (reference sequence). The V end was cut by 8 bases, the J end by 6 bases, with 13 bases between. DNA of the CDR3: TGTGCCAGCGACCAGGTTCACGATGGCTACACCTTC. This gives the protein CASDQVHDGYTF.

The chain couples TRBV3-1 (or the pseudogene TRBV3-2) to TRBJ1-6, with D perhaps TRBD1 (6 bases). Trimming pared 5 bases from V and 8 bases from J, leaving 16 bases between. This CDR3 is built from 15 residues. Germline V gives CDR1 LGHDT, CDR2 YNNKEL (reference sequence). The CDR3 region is CASSRGGRGDSPLHF. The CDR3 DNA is TGTGCCAGCAGCAGGGGGGGAAGGGGGGATTCACCCCTCCACTTT.

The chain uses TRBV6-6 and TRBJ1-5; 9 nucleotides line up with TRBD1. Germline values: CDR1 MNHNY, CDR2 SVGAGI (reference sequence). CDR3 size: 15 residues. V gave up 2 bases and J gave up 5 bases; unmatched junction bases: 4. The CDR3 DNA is TGTGCCAGCAGTTACGGACAGGGGATTCATCAGCCCCAGCATTTT. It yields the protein CASSYGQGIHQPQHF.

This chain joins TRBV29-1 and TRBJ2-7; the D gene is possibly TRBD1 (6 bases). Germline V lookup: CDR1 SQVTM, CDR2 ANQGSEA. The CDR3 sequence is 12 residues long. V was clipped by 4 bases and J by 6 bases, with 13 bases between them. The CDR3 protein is CSVGRGDSEQYF. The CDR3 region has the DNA TGCAGCGTTGGCAGGGGAGATAGCGAGCAGTACTTC.

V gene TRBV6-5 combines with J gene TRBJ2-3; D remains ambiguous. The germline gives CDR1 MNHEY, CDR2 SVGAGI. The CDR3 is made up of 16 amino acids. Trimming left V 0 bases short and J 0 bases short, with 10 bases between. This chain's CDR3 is CASSYSRLPSTDTQYF. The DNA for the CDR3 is TGTGCCAGCAGTTACTCAAGACTCCCTAGCACAGATACGCAGTATTTT.

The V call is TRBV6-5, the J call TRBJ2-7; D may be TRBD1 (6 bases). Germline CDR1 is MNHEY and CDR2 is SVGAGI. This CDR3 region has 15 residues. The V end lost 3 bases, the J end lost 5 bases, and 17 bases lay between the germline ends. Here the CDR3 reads CASSYSVQGTNEQYF. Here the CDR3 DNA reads TGTGCCAGCAGTTATTCGGTACAGGGAACAAACGAGCAGTACTTC.

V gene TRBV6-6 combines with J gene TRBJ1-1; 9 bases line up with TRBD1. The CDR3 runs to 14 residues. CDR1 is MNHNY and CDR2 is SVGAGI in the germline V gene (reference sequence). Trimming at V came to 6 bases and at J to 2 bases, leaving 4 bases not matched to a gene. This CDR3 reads CASRQDRGNTEAFF. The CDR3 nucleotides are TGTGCCAGCAGGCAGGACAGGGGTAACACTGAAGCTTTCTTT.

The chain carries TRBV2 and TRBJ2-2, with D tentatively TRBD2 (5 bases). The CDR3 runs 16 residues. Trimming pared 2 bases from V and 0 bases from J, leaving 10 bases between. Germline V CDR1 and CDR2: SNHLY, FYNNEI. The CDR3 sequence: CASSESRASNTGELFF. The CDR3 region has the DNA TGTGCCAGCAGTGAATCGAGGGCTTCGAACACCGGGGAGCTGTTTTTT.

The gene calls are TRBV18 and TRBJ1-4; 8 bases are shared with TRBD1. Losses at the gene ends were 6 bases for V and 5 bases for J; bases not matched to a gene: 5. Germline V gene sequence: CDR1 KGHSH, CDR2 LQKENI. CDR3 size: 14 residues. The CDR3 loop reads CASSQDRANEKLFF. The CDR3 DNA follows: TGTGCCAGCTCTCAGGACAGGGCCAATGAAAAACTGTTTTTT.

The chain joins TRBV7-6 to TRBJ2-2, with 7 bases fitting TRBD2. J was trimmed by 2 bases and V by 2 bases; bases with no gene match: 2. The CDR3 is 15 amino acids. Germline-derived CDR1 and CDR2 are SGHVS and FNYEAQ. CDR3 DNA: TGTGCCAGCAGCTTACGCGGGAGAAACACCGGGGAGCTGTTTTTT. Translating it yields CASSLRGRNTGELFF.

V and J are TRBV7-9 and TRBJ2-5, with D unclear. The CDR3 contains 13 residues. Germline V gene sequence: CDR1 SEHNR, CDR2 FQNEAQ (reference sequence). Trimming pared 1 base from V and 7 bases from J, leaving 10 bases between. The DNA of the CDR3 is TGTGCCAGCAGCTTAGAACCTTCGGGGACCCAGTACTTC. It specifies CASSLEPSGTQYF.

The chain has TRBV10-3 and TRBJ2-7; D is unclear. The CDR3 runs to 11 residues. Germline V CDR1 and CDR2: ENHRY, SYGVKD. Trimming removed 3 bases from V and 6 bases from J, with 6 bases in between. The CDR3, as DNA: TGTGCCATCAGTGACCCTTTCGAGCAGTACTTC. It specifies CAISDPFEQYF.

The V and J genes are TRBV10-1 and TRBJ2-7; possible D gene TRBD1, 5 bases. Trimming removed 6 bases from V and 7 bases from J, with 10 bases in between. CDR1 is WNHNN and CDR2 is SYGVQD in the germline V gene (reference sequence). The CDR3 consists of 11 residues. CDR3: CASRTVWEQYF. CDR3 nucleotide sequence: TGCGCCAGCAGGACAGTCTGGGAGCAGTACTTC.

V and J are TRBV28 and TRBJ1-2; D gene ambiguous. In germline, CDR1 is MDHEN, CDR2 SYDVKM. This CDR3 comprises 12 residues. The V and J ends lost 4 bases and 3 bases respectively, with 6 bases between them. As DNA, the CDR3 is TGTGCCAGCAGTTCCCAGGACTATGGCTACACCTTC. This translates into CASSSQDYGYTF.